This T cell receptor beta chain was retrieved from a study of blood T cell repertoires in COVID-19. Study-level background: Samples came from the United States, Italy and Spain, spanning acute and convalescent COVID-19.

Up to 2 weeks before entering the study, exposed participants had met a COVID-19 case. Per germline, CDR1 LGHNA and CDR2 YNFKEQ. This CDR3 has 16 residues. The V gene end was trimmed by 1 base and the J gene end by 2 bases; junction bases not matched to a gene: 6. In the authors' methods: Researchers report that nucleated cell counts were estimated from reference gene primer amplification. This table comes from immunoSEQ multiplex PCR, and its TCRdb copy is limited to in-frame clones, with some not included. V and J calls plus clone size are reproduced from that table; the DNA served to infer D and trimming. The table shows 200,000 to 250,000 clones, with 80% to 90% occurring only once.

The receptor was derived from a woman in her thirties who had been exposed to COVID-19. The rearrangement links TRBV4-2 to TRBJ2-7; 9 nucleotides match TRBD2. The material sequenced was PBMCs or T cells enriched from blood (not recorded which). CDR3 protein: CASSQASSGTTYEQYF. CDR3 DNA sequence: TGTGCCAGCAGCCAAGCCTCTAGCGGGACCACCTACGAGCAGTACTTC.